The clone carrying this T cell receptor (beta chain) was seen repeatedly, ten times or more. The antigen remains undetermined. This sample was taken from a study of CD8+CD57+ T cells in acquired aplastic anemia. Across the whole study: Roughly 3 ug was the average amount of DNA from sorted CD4+ and CD8+ cells. Healthy donors gave 10 million or so reads on average for CD4+ cells.

This CDR3 spans 14 amino acids. Per the germline V gene, CDR1 is SGHKS and CDR2 is YYEKEE (reference sequence). V was cut by 7 bases and J by 2 bases, with 16 bases left in between. The use of genomic DNA as template underpinned the TCR beta VDJ and CDR3 profiling. TCRdb re-derived calls from the reads in MiXCR, one entry per CDR3 protein. The sample holds 55,000 to 80,000 distinct CDR3 sequences, around half seen once. Study-level results: Patients and controls were not found to differ significantly in CD8+ Simpson's diversity. Between patients and controls, around 31 CD8+ CDR3 sequences were found in common.

The sequencing sample was made of sorted CD4+, CD8+, or CD8+CD57+ T cells (not recorded which) from PBMCs. The receptor was derived from a human donor in good health, serving as a control. This rearrangement joins TRBV5-5 to TRBJ2-7, with D perhaps matching TRBD1 (5 bases). CDR3: CASGRRQRTYEQYF. CDR3 in DNA: TGTGCCAGCGGACGTCGACAGAGAACCTACGAGCAGTACTTC.